One sample yielded the 19 T cell receptor beta chains listed below, sequenced in a study of cytomegalovirus exposure and HLA in healthy donors. It was with 60 Vbeta and 13 Jbeta primers that the PCR ran. The data were produced by immunoSEQ multiplex PCR, yet TCRdb's version contains in-frame clones alone and is incomplete. The sample shows 150,000 to 200,000 clones, around 87% of them seen only once. The sequenced material came from PBMCs. Receptors originate from a woman aged 18-29 years in good health and CMV-seronegative.

This clone came up many times. The J gene is TRBJ2-7, the V gene TRBV5-1; 10 bases line up with TRBD1. CDR1 is SGHRS and CDR2 is YFSETQ in the germline V gene. Unmatched junction bases numbered 10, after V lost 7 bases and J lost 6 bases. This CDR3 is built from 14 residues. The CDR3 region has the DNA TGCGCCAGCGAAAGGGGACAGGGGCCCTCCGAGCAGTACTTC. It codes for CASERGQGPSEQYF.

The chain recombines TRBV5-8 with TRBJ2-7, with no clear D. Germline V lookup: CDR1 SGHTS, CDR2 YDEGEE. This CDR3 contains 11 residues. V lost 4 bases and J 8 bases, leaving 10 bases between the germline ends. CDR3 amino acids: CASSLGTQQYF. DNA for the CDR3: TGTGCCAGCAGCCTAGGTACGCAGCAGTACTTC. The full variable domain, in which reference TRBV5-8 and TRBJ2-7 provide the parts outside the CDR3, is EAGVTQSPTHLIKTRGQQATLRCSPISGHTSVYWYQQALGLGLQFLLWYDEGEERNRGNFPPRFSGRQFPNYSSELNVNALELEDSALYLCASSLGTQQYFGPGTRLTVT.

This chain uses TRBV21-1 with TRBJ2-7; TRBD2, as called in the table, went unchecked against the DNA. TRBV21-1 is marked as a pseudogene. The CDR3 is 16 amino acids. The CDR3 reads CASSKFEREFRYEQYF. DNA for the CDR3: TGTGCCAGCAGCAAATTCGAGCGGGAGTTTCGGTACGAGCAGTACTTC.

The rearrangement links TRBV2 to TRBJ1-5, with D unclear. Trimming cost V 5 bases and J 3 bases, with 11 bases left between them. Germline V lookup: CDR1 SNHLY, CDR2 FYNNEI. CDR3 length equals 14 residues. The CDR3 here is CASSSFLDNQPQHF. DNA of the CDR3: TGTGCCAGCAGTAGCTTCCTCGACAATCAGCCCCAGCATTTT.

This chain links TRBV11-3 with TRBJ2-1; possible D gene TRBD1, 5 bases. CDR3 length equals 13 residues. Per the germline V gene, CDR1 is SGHNT and CDR2 is YENEEA. V was cut by 2 bases and J by 4 bases, with 6 bases left in between. Written as DNA, the CDR3 is TGTGCCAGCAGCTTAAACAGGTACAATGAGCAGTTCTTC. This codes for CASSLNRYNEQFF. Full variable domain (remainder filled in from reference TRBV11-3 and TRBJ2-1): EAGVVQSPRYKIIEKKQPVAFWCNPISGHNTLYWYLQNLGQGPELLIRYENEEAVDDSQLPKDRFSAERLKGVDSTLKIQPAELGDSAVYLCASSLNRYNEQFFGPGTRLTVL.

The chain couples TRBV7-9 to TRBJ2-4; D is possibly TRBD1 (5 bases). The germline V and J ends were trimmed by 5 bases and 5 bases, with 13 bases remaining between them. Germline CDR1 reads SEHNR; CDR2 reads FQNEAQ (reference sequence). This CDR3 has 14 residues. CDR3 DNA: TGTGCCAGCAGCCCCAGGGTATTGGAAAACATTCAGTACTTC. It codes for CASSPRVLENIQYF.

The V gene is TRBV27, the J gene TRBJ1-2; D is uncertain. Germline CDR1 is MNHEY and CDR2 is SMNVEV (reference sequence). The CDR3 has 13 amino acids. V was shortened by 5 bases and J by 3 bases, with 10 bases between the two germline ends. CDR3 loop: CASSPDSYYGYTF. DNA of the CDR3: TGTGCCAGCAGTCCCGACTCTTACTATGGCTACACCTTC.

CDR3 protein: CASSAGFAEQFF. CDR3 sequence (DNA): TGTGCCAGCAGTGCAGGGTTTGCTGAGCAGTTCTTC. The chain uses TRBV6-5 and TRBJ2-1; maybe TRBD1 (5 bases). Germline V lookup: CDR1 MNHEY, CDR2 SVGAGI. The CDR3 totals 12 residues. V lost 5 bases and J 9 bases, leaving 11 bases between the germline ends.

DNA of the CDR3: TGTGCCAGCAGCCCATTCGGGGGTCGGGAGACCCAGTACTTC. It encodes CASSPFGGRETQYF. The genes are TRBV2 and TRBJ2-5; the D gene is possibly TRBD2 (6 bases). The CDR3 loop spans 14 amino acids. Germline-derived CDR1 and CDR2 are SNHLY and FYNNEI. Trimming cost V 6 bases and J 5 bases, with 16 bases left between them.

The rearrangement uses TRBV15 and TRBJ1-1, with D uncertain. Germline CDR1 reads LNHNV; CDR2 reads YYDKDF (reference sequence). CDR3 length: 12 residues. V shed 0 bases and J shed 5 bases, with 4 bases lying between them. The CDR3 DNA reads as TGTGCCACCAGCAGAGATCAGACTGAAGCTTTCTTT. It is translated as CATSRDQTEAFF.

The rearrangement uses TRBV4-1 and TRBJ2-7; TRBD2 aligns across 14 bases. With 4 bases clipped from V and 4 bases from J, the junction kept 6 bases outside the gene matches. Germline values: CDR1 MGHRA, CDR2 YSYEKL. This CDR3 spans 16 amino acids. Here the CDR3 DNA reads TGCGCCAGCAGCCGCCTGGGACTAGCGGGGGCTTACGAGCAGTACTTC. As protein: CASSRLGLAGAYEQYF.

The chain employs TRBV18 and TRBJ1-1; unclear D gene. Trimming shortened V by 2 bases and J by 0 bases, and 4 bases separated the two germline ends. Germline V gene data show CDR1 as KGHSH and CDR2 as LQKENI. The CDR3 has 13 residues. The CDR3 protein is CASSPGLNTEAFF. In DNA form, the CDR3 reads TGTGCCAGCTCACCAGGCCTGAACACTGAAGCTTTCTTT.

The rearrangement joins TRBV28 to TRBJ2-3; D is perhaps TRBD2 (6 bases). The CDR3 has 15 residues. V shed 3 bases and J shed 4 bases, with 14 bases lying between them. Germline V gives CDR1 MDHEN, CDR2 SYDVKM. CDR3 amino acids: CASSFSGQGADTQYF. CDR3 coding DNA: TGTGCCAGCAGTTTTAGCGGACAAGGGGCAGATACGCAGTATTTT.

The CDR3 is CASISDTGELFF. The CDR3 nucleotides are TGTGCCAGTATCTCTGACACCGGGGAGCTGTTTTTT. The rearrangement uses TRBV19 and TRBJ2-2; D call uncertain. CDR3 length: 12 amino acids. V gave up 7 bases and J gave up 3 bases, with 6 bases separating them. Germline CDR1 and CDR2: LNHDA and SQIVND (reference sequence).

The chain has TRBV27 and TRBJ2-5; 9 bases align to TRBD1. Germline V gene data show CDR1 as MNHEY and CDR2 as SMNVEV (reference sequence). The CDR3 consists of 13 residues. Germline trimming cut 6 bases from V and 1 base from J; bases unmatched to any gene: 0. This CDR3 reads CASRDRGQETQYF. CDR3 bases: TGTGCCAGCAGGGACAGGGGCCAAGAGACCCAGTACTTC.

The chain has TRBV18 and TRBJ2-1, with 8 bases that match TRBD2. There are 18 residues in the CDR3. Germline-derived CDR1 and CDR2 are KGHSH and LQKENI. The V gene end was trimmed by 3 bases and the J gene end by 7 bases; junction bases not matched to a gene: 17. The CDR3 is CASSPSPPGGGGGNEQFF. The CDR3 DNA sequence: TGTGCCAGCTCACCGAGCCCCCCGGGAGGGGGTGGTGGGAATGAGCAGTTCTTC.

The V and J genes are TRBV2 and TRBJ1-1, with 8 bases lining up with TRBD1. From germline, CDR1 is SNHLY and CDR2 FYNNEI. This CDR3 region has 17 residues. V dropped 6 bases and J dropped 6; count of bases not matched to a gene: 18. The CDR3 coding sequence is TGTGCCAGCAGGACCTATGGGCAGGGGGCGATTTTCGCTGAAGCTTTCTTT. As protein: CASRTYGQGAIFAEAFF.

The V and J genes are TRBV5-4 and TRBJ2-2, with 7 bases that match TRBD2. Germline V lookup: CDR1 SGHNT, CDR2 YYREEE (reference sequence). V was clipped by 1 base and J by 7 bases; unmatched bases: 4. CDR3 length: 14 amino acids. The CDR3 region has the DNA TGTGCCAGCAGCTTGCCCTCGGGGGGCGGGGAGCTGTTTTTT. Translating it yields CASSLPSGGGELFF.

This chain uses TRBV15 with TRBJ2-1; TRBD1 matches 12 bases. CDR1 and CDR2 from the germline V gene are LNHNV and YYDKDF (reference sequence). The CDR3 consists of 15 residues. The trim removed 6 bases at V and 10 bases at J, leaving 10 bases unmatched. The CDR3 nucleotides read TGTGCCACCAGAAGTACCGGGACAGGGGGCCAGGAGCAGTTCTTC. Protein sequence: CATRSTGTGGQEQFF.